This T cell receptor (beta chain) emerged from a study of blood T cell repertoires in COVID-19 (dated by TCRdb to about 2020). About the study as a whole: The collaborator samples originated in the United States, Italy and Spain and spanned the acute and convalescent phases of COVID-19. The prospective study material was composed of cDNA or gDNA derived from T cells, B-cell-depleted T cells, or PBMCs. Deeply sampled blood TCRbeta repertoires from subjects exposed to, actively infected with, or recovered from COVID-19 were included in the dataset. A freely available public database, intended as a resource for researchers studying the immune response to SARS-CoV-2, is where the repertoires were released. Samples came from the ongoing ImmuneRACE study (first 160 participants) plus 1,254 subjects from 6 global collaborators. Sample metadata almost always included a de-identified subject ID, COVID-19 status, age in years and sex. Where HLA class I and class II types were available, the types were taken from metadata supplied by the sample provider, not from assay-based typing. The paper as a whole reports these results and caveats: The amount of clinical and demographic metadata varied by source and participant and was provided uncurated.

Enrolling through a virtual design, the prospective study's participants ranged in age from roughly 18 to 89 years and lived across roughly 23 United States geographic areas. In the prospective study, cohorts were assigned on the basis of participant-reported clinical history obtained from a screening survey and a study questionnaire. ImmuneRACE Cohort 3 recovered participants were defined by two consecutive negative NP/OP PCR tests, healthcare professional clearance, or symptom resolution. In the prospective study, whole blood, serum and a nasopharyngeal or oropharyngeal swab were collected from each participant by mobile phlebotomists. Over a roughly 2-month period, participants in the prospective study had the option of providing additional blood draws and questionnaires. Blood samples from the prospective study were shipped frozen or at room temperature prior to DNA extraction. Turning to this clone: Its antigen specificity is not known. No base-level quality is on record; no much larger clone is a single base apart.

TCRbeta CDR3 regions were amplified from genomic DNA by means of the immunoSEQ Assay, a bias-controlled multiplex PCR. On the study's bioinformatics: The number of nucleated cells in each sample was estimated by amplification of reference gene primers within the assay. To quantify the absolute abundance of each unique TCRbeta CDR3 rearrangement, sequence reads were collapsed and filtered. For each sample, productive Simpson clonality was calculated as the square root of Simpson's diversity index over productive rearrangements. The table was pulled from immuneACCESS by TCRdb, which kept in-frame rearrangements only. Such tables lose some clones; where checked, under half of the loss comes from unresolved V genes, and the rest has no known cause. V and J calls plus clone size are reproduced from that table; the DNA served to infer D and trimming. In all, the sample holds about 310,000 clones, and 80% to 90% of those were seen once. The top ten constitute about 8.9% of the sample.

The sample taken for sequencing was PBMCs or T cells enriched from blood (not recorded which). The source is a woman between 18 and 29 years old who had recovered from COVID-19.

The CDR3 protein sequence reads: CASSGWQRPTFF. Here is the DNA: TGTGCCAGCAGCGGTTGGCAGCGCCCAACTTTCTTT. The rearrangement joined TRBV7-2 to TRBJ1-1, with the D gene call left open. Between the V and J ends, shortened by 5 bases and 12 bases respectively, the junction contains 16 bases. In the germline V gene, CDR1 corresponds to SGHTA and CDR2 to FQGNSA. The CDR3 measures 12 amino acids from cysteine to phenylalanine. Kept here is only the CDR3 DNA, which spans 36 bases and is read in frame from base 1.